This is a list of T cell receptor beta chains from one sample in a study of cytomegalovirus exposure and HLA in healthy donors. Produced via immunoSEQ multiplex PCR; TCRdb's table is partial and in-frame only. There are tens of thousands of clones in the sample; approximately 63% occur only once, and about 5.9% lies in the top ten. Sequenced: PBMCs. The source of these receptors is a woman in her 30s in good health and CMV-seronegative. Each CDR3 is given with its conserved first and last residue. Each record gives: J gene, V gene, clone size, D gene, CDR3 DNA, CDR3 protein. D genes are given only for firm matches. Some rows mark clone size as missing; the rest say once, few, many or name a class of expanded clone.

j_gene: TRBJ2-7
v_gene: TRBV15
abundance: -
d_gene: -
CDR3nt: TGTGCCACCAGCAGAGAAAAACAGTTTACCTACGAGCAGTACTTC
CDR3aa: CATSREKQFTYEQYF

j_gene: TRBJ2-7
v_gene: TRBV19
abundance: -
d_gene: -
CDR3nt: TGTGCCAGTAGTCTCCCCGGAACAGGGTGGGGCGAGCAGTACTTC
CDR3aa: CASSLPGTGWGEQYF

j_gene: TRBJ1-5
v_gene: TRBV23-1
abundance: -
d_gene: -
CDR3nt: TGCGCCAGCAGTCAATCCCCCCTACATCAGCCCCAGCATTTT
CDR3aa: CASSQSPLHQPQHF

j_gene: TRBJ2-5
v_gene: TRBV6-1
abundance: -
d_gene: TRBD2
CDR3nt: TGTGCCAGCAGTTTGGTCGGGAGGAGCGGGGAGACCCAGTACTTC
CDR3aa: CASSLVGRSGETQYF

j_gene: TRBJ2-5
v_gene: TRBV5-4
abundance: -
d_gene: -
CDR3nt: TGTGCCAGCAGCACCAAAGCGGCTGGACGGCTCCAAGAGACCCAGTACTTC
CDR3aa: CASSTKAAGRLQETQYF

j_gene: TRBJ1-6
v_gene: TRBV6-5
abundance: -
d_gene: -
CDR3nt: TGTGCCAGCAGTCCCCGACTCGGCTATAATTCACCCCTCCACTTT
CDR3aa: CASSPRLGYNSPLHF

j_gene: TRBJ2-5
v_gene: TRBV5-1
abundance: few
d_gene: -
CDR3nt: TGCGCCAGCAGCTACGGACAGCCATTGGAGACCCAGTACTTC
CDR3aa: CASSYGQPLETQYF

j_gene: TRBJ1-2
v_gene: TRBV15
abundance: few
d_gene: TRBD1
CDR3nt: TGTGCCACGGGGGCGGCGGACAGGGTGGCGCAGGGCTACACCTTC
CDR3aa: CATGAADRVAQGYTF

j_gene: TRBJ2-7
v_gene: TRBV4-1
abundance: -
d_gene: -
CDR3nt: TGCGCCAGCAGCCACGCCGCGGGGGCTTCGAAGGACGAGCAGTACTTC
CDR3aa: CASSHAAGASKDEQYF

j_gene: TRBJ1-4
v_gene: TRBV5-1
abundance: -
d_gene: -
CDR3nt: TGCGCCAGCAGCTTGACAGGGACAACTAATGAAAAACTGTTTTTT
CDR3aa: CASSLTGTTNEKLFF

j_gene: TRBJ2-1
v_gene: TRBV4-2
abundance: once
d_gene: TRBD2
CDR3nt: TGTGCCAGCAGCCAAGAATTGACTAGCGGGCACAATGAGCAGTTCTTC
CDR3aa: CASSQELTSGHNEQFF

j_gene: TRBJ1-1
v_gene: TRBV6-5
abundance: -
d_gene: -
CDR3nt: TGTGCCAGCAGTTACTCGGCAGTCCAGGTCACTGAAGCTTTCTTT
CDR3aa: CASSYSAVQVTEAFF

j_gene: TRBJ2-3
v_gene: TRBV28
abundance: -
d_gene: TRBD2
CDR3nt: TGTGCCAGCACAACCTGGAGCGGGAGGGCCGAGGCAGATACGCAGTATTTT
CDR3aa: CASTTWSGRAEADTQYF

j_gene: TRBJ1-2
v_gene: TRBV28
abundance: few
d_gene: -
CDR3nt: TGTGCCAGCAGTTTCAGGACTAGCGGCTACACCTTC
CDR3aa: CASSFRTSGYTF

j_gene: TRBJ2-1
v_gene: TRBV5-4
abundance: -
d_gene: TRBD2
CDR3nt: TGTGCCAGCAGACCTAGCGGGGACCCCTACAATGAGCAGTTCTTC
CDR3aa: CASRPSGDPYNEQFF

j_gene: TRBJ2-1
v_gene: TRBV7-9
abundance: -
d_gene: TRBD1
CDR3nt: TGTGCCAGCAGCCCCCGGGACAGGGCGTACAATGAGCAGTTCTTC
CDR3aa: CASSPRDRAYNEQFF

j_gene: TRBJ1-5
v_gene: TRBV4-1
abundance: -
d_gene: -
CDR3nt: TGCGCCAGCAGCCAAGATGATGGCAGGGTTCGCCAGACCCAGCATTTT
CDR3aa: CASSQDDGRVRQTQHF

j_gene: TRBJ2-1
v_gene: TRBV2
abundance: -
d_gene: -
CDR3nt: TGTGCCAGCAGTGAAGCTGGCAGTATCAATGAGCAGTTCTTC
CDR3aa: CASSEAGSINEQFF

j_gene: TRBJ2-7
v_gene: TRBV6-5
abundance: -
d_gene: TRBD2
CDR3nt: TGTGCCAGCAGCCGGACTAGCGTATACGAGCAGTACTTC
CDR3aa: CASSRTSVYEQYF

j_gene: TRBJ2-7
v_gene: TRBV7-9
abundance: -
d_gene: -
CDR3nt: TGTGCCAGCAGCTTAGGTGGGGGGATGTCCTACGAGCAGTACTTC
CDR3aa: CASSLGGGMSYEQYF

j_gene: TRBJ2-5
v_gene: TRBV5-6
abundance: few
d_gene: -
CDR3nt: TGTGCCAGCAGCTCGAAGGGGGGGCCCGTGACCCAGTACTTC
CDR3aa: CASSSKGGPVTQYF

j_gene: TRBJ1-3
v_gene: TRBV12-5
abundance: -
d_gene: TRBD1
CDR3nt: TGTGCTAGTGGGACAGGGCCTGGAAACACCATATATTTT
CDR3aa: CASGTGPGNTIYF

j_gene: TRBJ2-1
v_gene: TRBV28
abundance: few
d_gene: -
CDR3nt: TGTGCCAGCAGTACTTCTACTCGCGGGAAGAGCTCCTACAATGAGCAGTTCTTC
CDR3aa: CASSTSTRGKSSYNEQFF

j_gene: TRBJ1-2
v_gene: TRBV15
abundance: -
d_gene: -
CDR3nt: TGTGCCACCAGCAGCCACAGGGATGGCTACACCTTC
CDR3aa: CATSSHRDGYTF

j_gene: TRBJ2-7
v_gene: TRBV6-5
abundance: -
d_gene: TRBD2
CDR3nt: TGTGCCAGCCTTCCCCTCGGGACTAAGGAGGAGCAGTACTTC
CDR3aa: CASLPLGTKEEQYF

j_gene: TRBJ1-1
v_gene: TRBV5-4
abundance: -
d_gene: -
CDR3nt: TGTGCCAGCAGCCGTGGGGGCGCGAGGACTGAAGCTTTCTTT
CDR3aa: CASSRGGARTEAFF

j_gene: TRBJ2-5
v_gene: TRBV19
abundance: -
d_gene: -
CDR3nt: TGTGCCAGTAGTCAGGGGAGAAGTGTAGAGACCCAGTACTTC
CDR3aa: CASSQGRSVETQYF

j_gene: TRBJ2-3
v_gene: TRBV28
abundance: -
d_gene: TRBD2
CDR3nt: TGTGCCAGCAGGATGACTAGCGGGAGGCCGGATACGCAGTATTTT
CDR3aa: CASRMTSGRPDTQYF

j_gene: TRBJ2-7
v_gene: TRBV6-1
abundance: -
d_gene: -
CDR3nt: TGTGCCAGCAGTGAATGGCAGGGGCAGTACTTC
CDR3aa: CASSEWQGQYF

j_gene: TRBJ1-5
v_gene: TRBV4-3
abundance: -
d_gene: -
CDR3nt: TGCGCCAGCAGCCCCCTTGGGAGCCAGCCCCAGCATTTT
CDR3aa: CASSPLGSQPQHF

j_gene: TRBJ1-5
v_gene: TRBV4-1
abundance: -
d_gene: -
CDR3nt: TGCGCCAGCAGCCTAGAACAGGCGGTAGGCAATCAGCCCCAGCATTTT
CDR3aa: CASSLEQAVGNQPQHF